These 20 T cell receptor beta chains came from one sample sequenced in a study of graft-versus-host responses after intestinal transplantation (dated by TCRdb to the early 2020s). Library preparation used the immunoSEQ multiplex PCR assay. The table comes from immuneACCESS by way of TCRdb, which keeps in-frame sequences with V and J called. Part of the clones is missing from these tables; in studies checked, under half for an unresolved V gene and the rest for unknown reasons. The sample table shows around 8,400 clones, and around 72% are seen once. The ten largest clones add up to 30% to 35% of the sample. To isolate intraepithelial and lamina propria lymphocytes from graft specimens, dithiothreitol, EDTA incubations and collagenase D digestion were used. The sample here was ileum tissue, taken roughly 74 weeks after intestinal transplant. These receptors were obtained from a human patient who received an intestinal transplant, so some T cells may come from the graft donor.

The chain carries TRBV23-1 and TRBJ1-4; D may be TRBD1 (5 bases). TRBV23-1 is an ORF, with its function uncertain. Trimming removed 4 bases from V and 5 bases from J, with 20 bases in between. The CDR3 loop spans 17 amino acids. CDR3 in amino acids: CASSLKRHGRANEKLFF. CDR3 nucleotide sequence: TGCGCCAGCAGTCTCAAGAGACATGGCAGGGCGAATGAAAAACTGTTTTTT.

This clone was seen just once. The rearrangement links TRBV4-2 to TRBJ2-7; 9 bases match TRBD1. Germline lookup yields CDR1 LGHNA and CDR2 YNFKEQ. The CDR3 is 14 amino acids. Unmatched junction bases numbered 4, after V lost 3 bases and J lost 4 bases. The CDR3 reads CASSQDRGSYEQYF. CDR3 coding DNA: TGTGCCAGCAGCCAGGACAGGGGCTCTTACGAGCAGTACTTC.

The CDR3 sequence: CAWSASEGNTIYF. In nucleotides, the CDR3 is TGTGCCTGGAGCGCCTCCGAGGGAAACACCATATATTTT. The rearrangement uses TRBV30 and TRBJ1-3; the D is unclear. From germline, CDR1 is GTSNPN and CDR2 SVGIG (reference sequence). The CDR3 sequence is 13 residues long. The V and J ends lost 3 bases and 4 bases respectively, with 10 bases between them.

CDR3 loop: CAIHGGLAGERETQYF. The CDR3, as DNA: TGTGCCATCCACGGGGGACTAGCGGGAGAAAGAGAGACCCAGTACTTC. The chain joins TRBV6-6 to TRBJ2-5; 14 nucleotides agree with TRBD2. Germline V gives CDR1 MNHNY, CDR2 SVGAGI (reference sequence). This CDR3 is 16 amino acids long. After removal of 10 bases from V and 4 bases from J, the junction contained 11 bases not matched to a gene.

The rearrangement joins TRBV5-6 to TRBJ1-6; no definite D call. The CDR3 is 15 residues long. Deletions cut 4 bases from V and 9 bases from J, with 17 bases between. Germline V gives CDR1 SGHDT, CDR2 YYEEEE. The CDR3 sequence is CASSPGPLSGSPLHF. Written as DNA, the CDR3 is TGTGCCAGCAGCCCCGGTCCCCTAAGTGGTTCACCCCTCCACTTT.

The CDR3 here is CASSLGQGGTDTQYF. The DNA of the CDR3 is TGCGCCAGCAGCTTGGGACAGGGCGGCACAGATACGCAGTATTTT. This rearrangement joins TRBV5-1 to TRBJ2-3; 7 nucleotides match TRBD1. Germline V CDR1 and CDR2: SGHRS, YFSETQ. This CDR3 comprises 15 residues. V was clipped by 0 bases and J by 1 base; unmatched bases: 2.

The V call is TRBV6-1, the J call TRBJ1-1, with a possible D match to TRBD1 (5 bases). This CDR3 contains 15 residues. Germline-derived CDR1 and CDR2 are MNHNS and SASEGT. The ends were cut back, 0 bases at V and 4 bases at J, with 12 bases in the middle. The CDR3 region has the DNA TGTGCCAGCAGTGAAGCCGCAGGGTGGGCCACTGAAGCTTTCTTT. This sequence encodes CASSEAAGWATEAFF.

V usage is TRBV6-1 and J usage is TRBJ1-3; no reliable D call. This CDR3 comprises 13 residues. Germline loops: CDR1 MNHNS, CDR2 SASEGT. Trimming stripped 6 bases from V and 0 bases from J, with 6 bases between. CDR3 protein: CASRQSSGNTIYF. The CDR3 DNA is TGTGCCAGCAGACAGTCCTCTGGAAACACCATATATTTT.

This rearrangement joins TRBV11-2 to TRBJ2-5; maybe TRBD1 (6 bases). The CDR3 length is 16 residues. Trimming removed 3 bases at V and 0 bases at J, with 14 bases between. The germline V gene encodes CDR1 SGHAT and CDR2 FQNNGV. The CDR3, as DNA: TGTGCCAGCAGCTTGGGCATAACAGGGAACCAAGAGACCCAGTACTTC. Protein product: CASSLGITGNQETQYF.

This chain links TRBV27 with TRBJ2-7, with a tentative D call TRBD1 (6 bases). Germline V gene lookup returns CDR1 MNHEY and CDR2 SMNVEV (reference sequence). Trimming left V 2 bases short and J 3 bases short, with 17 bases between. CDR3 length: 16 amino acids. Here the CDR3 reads CASSLRGSLTFYEQYF. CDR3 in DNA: TGTGCCAGCAGTTTAAGGGGGAGCCTGACCTTCTACGAGCAGTACTTC.

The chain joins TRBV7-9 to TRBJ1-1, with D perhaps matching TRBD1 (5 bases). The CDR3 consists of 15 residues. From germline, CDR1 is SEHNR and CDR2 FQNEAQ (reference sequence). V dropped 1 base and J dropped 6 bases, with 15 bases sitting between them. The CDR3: CASSLGQPGAAEAFF. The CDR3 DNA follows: TGTGCCAGCAGCTTAGGACAGCCCGGGGCCGCTGAAGCTTTCTTT.

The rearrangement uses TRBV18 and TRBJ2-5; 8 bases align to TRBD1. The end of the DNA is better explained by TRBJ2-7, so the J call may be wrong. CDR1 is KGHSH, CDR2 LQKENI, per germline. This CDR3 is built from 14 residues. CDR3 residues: CASSPRDRSYEQYF. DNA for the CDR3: TGTGCCAGCTCACCCCGGGACAGGTCCTACGAGCAGTACTTC.

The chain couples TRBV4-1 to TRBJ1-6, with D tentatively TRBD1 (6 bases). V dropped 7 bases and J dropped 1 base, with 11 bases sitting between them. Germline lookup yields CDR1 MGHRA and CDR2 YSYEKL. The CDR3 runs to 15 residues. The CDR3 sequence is CASTQGWSYNSPLHF. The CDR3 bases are TGCGCCAGCACCCAGGGGTGGTCCTATAATTCACCCCTCCACTTT.

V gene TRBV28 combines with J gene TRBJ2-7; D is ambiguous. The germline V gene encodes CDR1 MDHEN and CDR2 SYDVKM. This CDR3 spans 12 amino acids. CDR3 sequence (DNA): TGTGTAAGTTTGTCCGCTTCCTACGAGCAGTACTTC. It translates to CVSLSASYEQYF.

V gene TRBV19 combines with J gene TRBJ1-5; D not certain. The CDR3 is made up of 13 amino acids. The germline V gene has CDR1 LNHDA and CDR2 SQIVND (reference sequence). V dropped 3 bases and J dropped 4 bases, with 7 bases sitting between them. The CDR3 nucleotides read TGTGCCAGTAGTATGTCAGGAAATCAGCCCCAGCATTTT. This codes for CASSMSGNQPQHF. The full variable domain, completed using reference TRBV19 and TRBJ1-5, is DGGITQSPKYLFRKEGQNVTLSCEQNLNHDAMYWYRQDPGQGLRLIYYSQIVNDFQKGDIAEGYSVSREKKESFPLTVTSAQKNPTAFYLCASSMSGNQPQHFGDGTRLSIL.

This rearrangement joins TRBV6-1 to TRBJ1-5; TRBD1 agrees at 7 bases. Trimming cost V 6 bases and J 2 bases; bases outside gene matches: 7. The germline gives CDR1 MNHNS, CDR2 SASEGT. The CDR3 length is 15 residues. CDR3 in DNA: TGTGCCAGCAGCGACGGACAGGTTCGCAATCAGCCCCAGCATTTT. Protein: CASSDGQVRNQPQHF.

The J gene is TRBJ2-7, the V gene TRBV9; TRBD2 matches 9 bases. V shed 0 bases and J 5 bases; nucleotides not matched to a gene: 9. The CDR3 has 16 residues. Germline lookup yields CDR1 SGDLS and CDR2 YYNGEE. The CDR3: CASSVEAAGGIHEQYF. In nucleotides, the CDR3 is TGTGCCAGCAGCGTAGAAGCAGCGGGAGGTATCCACGAGCAGTACTTC.

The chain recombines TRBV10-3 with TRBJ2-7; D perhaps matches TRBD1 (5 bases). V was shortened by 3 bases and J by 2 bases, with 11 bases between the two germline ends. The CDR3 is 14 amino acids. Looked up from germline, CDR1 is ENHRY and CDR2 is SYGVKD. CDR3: CAISDTGRAYEQYF. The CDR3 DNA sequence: TGTGCCATCAGTGATACAGGCAGAGCCTACGAGCAGTACTTC.

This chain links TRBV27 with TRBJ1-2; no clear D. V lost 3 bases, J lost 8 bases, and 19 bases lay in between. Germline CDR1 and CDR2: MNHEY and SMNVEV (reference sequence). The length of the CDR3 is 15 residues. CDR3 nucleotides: TGTGCCAGCAGTTTTAATCCAGGCCCATCGAGGGGCTACACCTTC. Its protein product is CASSFNPGPSRGYTF.

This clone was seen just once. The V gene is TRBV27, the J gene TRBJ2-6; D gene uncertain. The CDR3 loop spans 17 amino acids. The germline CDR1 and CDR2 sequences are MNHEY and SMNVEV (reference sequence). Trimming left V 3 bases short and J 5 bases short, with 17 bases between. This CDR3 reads CASSFLRLQSRANVLTF. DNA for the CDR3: TGTGCCAGCAGTTTTCTGCGGCTACAAAGTCGGGCCAACGTCCTGACTTTC.